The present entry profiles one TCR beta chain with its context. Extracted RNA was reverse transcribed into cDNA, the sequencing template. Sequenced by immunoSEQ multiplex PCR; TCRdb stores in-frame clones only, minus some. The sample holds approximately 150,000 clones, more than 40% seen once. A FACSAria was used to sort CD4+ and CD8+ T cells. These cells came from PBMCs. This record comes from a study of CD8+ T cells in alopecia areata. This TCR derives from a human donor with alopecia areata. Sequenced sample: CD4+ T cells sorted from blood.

CDR3 sequence: CASSSQAWGTQYF. The CDR3 DNA follows: TGTGCCAGCAGTTCCCAGGCATGGGGGACCCAGTACTTC. This rearrangement joins TRBV28 to TRBJ2-5; D remains unclear. The V end lost 4 bases, the J end lost 7 bases, and 13 bases lay between the germline ends. Germline-derived CDR1 and CDR2 are MDHEN and SYDVKM. The CDR3 extends over 13 amino acids. The complete variable domain, with remaining parts taken from reference TRBV28 and TRBJ2-5, reads DVKVTQSSRYLVKRTGEKVFLECVQDMDHENMFWYRQDPGLGLRLIYFSYDVKMKEKGDIPEGYSVSREKKERFSLILESASTNQTSMYLCASSSQAWGTQYFGPGTRLLVL.